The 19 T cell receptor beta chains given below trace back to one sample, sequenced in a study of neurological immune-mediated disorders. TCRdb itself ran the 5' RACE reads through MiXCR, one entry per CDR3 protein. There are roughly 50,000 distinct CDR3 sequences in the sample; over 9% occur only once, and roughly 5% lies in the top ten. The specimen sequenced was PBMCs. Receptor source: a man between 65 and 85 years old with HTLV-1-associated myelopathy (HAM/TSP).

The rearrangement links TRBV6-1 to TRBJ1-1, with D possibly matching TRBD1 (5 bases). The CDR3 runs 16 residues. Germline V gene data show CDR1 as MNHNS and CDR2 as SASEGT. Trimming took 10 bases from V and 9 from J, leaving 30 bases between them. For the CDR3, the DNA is TGTGCCATCGAAACGAGCTCTCCGACAGTCCCTACAAAAGCTTTCTTT. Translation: CAIETSSPTVPTKAFF.

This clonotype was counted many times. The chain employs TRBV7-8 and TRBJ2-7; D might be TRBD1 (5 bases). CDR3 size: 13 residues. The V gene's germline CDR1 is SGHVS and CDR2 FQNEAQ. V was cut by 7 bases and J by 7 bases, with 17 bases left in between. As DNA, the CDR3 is TGTGCCAGCACCCTATTACGACAGCCTGAGCAGTACTTC. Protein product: CASTLLRQPEQYF.

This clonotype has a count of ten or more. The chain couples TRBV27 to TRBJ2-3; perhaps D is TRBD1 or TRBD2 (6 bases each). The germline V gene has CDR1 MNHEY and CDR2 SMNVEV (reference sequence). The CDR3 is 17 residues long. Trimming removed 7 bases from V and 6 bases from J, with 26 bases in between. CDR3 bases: TGTGCCAGCATTATTCAAAGGGGGACTTCGGCCCCCGATACGCAGTATTTT. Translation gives CASIIQRGTSAPDTQYF.

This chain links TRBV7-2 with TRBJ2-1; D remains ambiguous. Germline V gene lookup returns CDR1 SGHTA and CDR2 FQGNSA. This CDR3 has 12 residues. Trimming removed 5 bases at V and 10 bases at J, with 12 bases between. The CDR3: CASSPFLGEQFF. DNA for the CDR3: TGTGCCAGCAGCCCGTTCCTAGGCGAGCAGTTCTTC.

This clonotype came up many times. The CDR3, as DNA: TGCGCCAGCAGCCAAGAGCCCGGGGGGGGAGCGGGGTACAATGAGCAGTTCTTC. Protein sequence: CASSQEPGGGAGYNEQFF. The V and J genes are TRBV4-1 and TRBJ2-1; 8 positions match TRBD2. The CDR3 is made up of 18 amino acids. Germline CDR1 MGHRA, CDR2 YSYEKL. V lost 0 bases, J lost 4 bases, and 11 bases stayed unmatched.

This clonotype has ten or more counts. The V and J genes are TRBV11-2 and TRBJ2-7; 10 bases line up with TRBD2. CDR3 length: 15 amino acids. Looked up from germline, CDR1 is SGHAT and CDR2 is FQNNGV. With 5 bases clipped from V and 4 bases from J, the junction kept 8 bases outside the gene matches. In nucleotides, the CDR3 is TGTGCCAGCAGCCCGCCCGGGACTAGCGTATACGAGCAGTACTTC. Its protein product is CASSPPGTSVYEQYF.

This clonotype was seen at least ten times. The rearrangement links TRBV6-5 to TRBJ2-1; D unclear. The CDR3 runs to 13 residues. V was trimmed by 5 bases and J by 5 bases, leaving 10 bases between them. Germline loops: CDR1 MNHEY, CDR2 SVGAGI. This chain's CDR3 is CASSRDPDNEQFF. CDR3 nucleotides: TGTGCCAGCAGTCGCGACCCGGACAATGAGCAGTTCTTC.

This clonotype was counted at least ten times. The CDR3 spells CASSRDFTGTQYF. The CDR3 DNA is TGTGCCAGCAGCCGAGACTTTACGGGTACGCAGTATTTT. V and J are TRBV14 and TRBJ2-3, with unresolved D. The CDR3 covers 13 residues. Germline V CDR1 and CDR2: SGHDN, FVKESK. V shed 4 bases and J shed 8 bases, with 13 bases lying between them.

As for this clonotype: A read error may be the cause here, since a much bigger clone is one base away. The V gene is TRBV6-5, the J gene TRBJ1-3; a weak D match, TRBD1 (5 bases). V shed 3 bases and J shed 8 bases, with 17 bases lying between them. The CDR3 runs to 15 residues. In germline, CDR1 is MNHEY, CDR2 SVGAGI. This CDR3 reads CASSYDSGGRYTIYF. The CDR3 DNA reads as TGTGCCAGCAGTTATGACTCCGGGGGAAGATACACCATATATTTT.

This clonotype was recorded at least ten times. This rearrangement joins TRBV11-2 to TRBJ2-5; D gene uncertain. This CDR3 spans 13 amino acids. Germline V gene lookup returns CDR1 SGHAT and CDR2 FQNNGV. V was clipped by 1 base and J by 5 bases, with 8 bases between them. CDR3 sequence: CASSLGLQETQYF. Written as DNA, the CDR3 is TGTGCCAGCAGCTTAGGACTCCAGGAGACCCAGTACTTC.

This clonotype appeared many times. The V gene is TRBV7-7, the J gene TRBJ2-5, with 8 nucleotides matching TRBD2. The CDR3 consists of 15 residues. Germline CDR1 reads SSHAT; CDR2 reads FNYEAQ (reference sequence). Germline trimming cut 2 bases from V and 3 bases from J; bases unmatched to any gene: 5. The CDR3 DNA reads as TGTGCCAGCAGCTTATCCGGGAGGGAGGAAGAGACCCAGTACTTC. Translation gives CASSLSGREEETQYF.

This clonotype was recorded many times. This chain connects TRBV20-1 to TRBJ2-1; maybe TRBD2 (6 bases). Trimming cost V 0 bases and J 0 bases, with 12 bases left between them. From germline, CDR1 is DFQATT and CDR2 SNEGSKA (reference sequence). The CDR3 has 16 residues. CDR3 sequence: CSARDSSGSSYNEQFF. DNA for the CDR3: TGCAGTGCTAGAGATTCGTCCGGGAGCTCCTACAATGAGCAGTTCTTC.

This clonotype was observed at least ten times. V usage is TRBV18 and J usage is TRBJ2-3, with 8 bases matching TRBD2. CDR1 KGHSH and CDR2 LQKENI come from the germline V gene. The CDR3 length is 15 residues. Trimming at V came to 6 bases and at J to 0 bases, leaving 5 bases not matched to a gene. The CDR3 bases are TGTGCCAGCTCGCTTAGCGGGGCTAGCACAGATACGCAGTATTTT. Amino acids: CASSLSGASTDTQYF.

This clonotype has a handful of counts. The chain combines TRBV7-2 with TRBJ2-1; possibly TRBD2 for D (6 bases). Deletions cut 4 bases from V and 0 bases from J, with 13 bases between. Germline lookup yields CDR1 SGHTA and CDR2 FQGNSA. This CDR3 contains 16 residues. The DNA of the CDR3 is TGTGCCAGCAGCTCACCGGGACTTAGCTCCTACAATGAGCAGTTCTTC. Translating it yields CASSSPGLSSYNEQFF. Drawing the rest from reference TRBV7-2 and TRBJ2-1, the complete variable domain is GAGVSQSPSNKVTEKGKDVELRCDPISGHTALYWYRQSLGQGLEFLIYFQGNSAPDKSGLPSDRFSAERTGGSVSTLTIQRTQQEDSAVYLCASSSPGLSSYNEQFFGPGTRLTVL.

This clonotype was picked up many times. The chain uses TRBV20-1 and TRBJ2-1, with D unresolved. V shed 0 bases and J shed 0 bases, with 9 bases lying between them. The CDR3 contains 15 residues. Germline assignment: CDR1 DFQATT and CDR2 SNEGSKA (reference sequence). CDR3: CSARDKAISYNEQFF. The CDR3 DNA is TGCAGTGCTAGAGATAAGGCAATCTCCTACAATGAGCAGTTCTTC.

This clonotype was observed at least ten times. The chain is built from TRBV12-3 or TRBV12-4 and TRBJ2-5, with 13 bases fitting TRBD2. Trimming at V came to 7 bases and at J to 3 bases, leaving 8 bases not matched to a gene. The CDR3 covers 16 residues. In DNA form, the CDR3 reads TGTGCCAGCACAACCTGGGGGACTAGCGGGGAAGAGACCCAGTACTTC. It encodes CASTTWGTSGEETQYF.

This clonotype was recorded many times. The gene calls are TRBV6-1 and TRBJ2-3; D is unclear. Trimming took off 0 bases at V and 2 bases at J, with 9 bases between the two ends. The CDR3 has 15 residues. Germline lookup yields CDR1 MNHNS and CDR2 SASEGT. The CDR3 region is CASSEAGSLTDTQYF. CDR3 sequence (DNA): TGTGCCAGCAGTGAAGCGGGGTCCCTCACAGATACGCAGTATTTT.

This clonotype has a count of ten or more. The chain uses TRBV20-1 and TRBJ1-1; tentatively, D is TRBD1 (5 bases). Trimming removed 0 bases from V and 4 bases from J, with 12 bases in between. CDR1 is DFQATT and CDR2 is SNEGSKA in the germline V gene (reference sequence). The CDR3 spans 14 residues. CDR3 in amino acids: CSARDPQGGTEAFF. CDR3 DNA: TGCAGTGCTAGAGATCCCCAGGGAGGCACTGAAGCTTTCTTT.

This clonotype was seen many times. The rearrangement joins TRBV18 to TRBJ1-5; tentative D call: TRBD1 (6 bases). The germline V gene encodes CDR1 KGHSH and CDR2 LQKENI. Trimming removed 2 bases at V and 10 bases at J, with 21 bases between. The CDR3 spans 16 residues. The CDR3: CASSPRGQTHISPQHF. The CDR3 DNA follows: TGTGCCAGCTCACCAAGAGGACAGACCCATATCAGCCCCCAGCATTTT.